Sequencing of this T cell receptor (beta chain) was carried out in a study of blood T cell repertoires in COVID-19. Study overall: The study drew acute and convalescent COVID-19 samples from the United States, Italy and Spain. Nucleic acid was either cDNA or gDNA, and it came from T cells, B-cell-depleted T cells, or PBMCs.

Per germline, CDR1 SGHTA and CDR2 FQGNSA. This CDR3 has 14 residues. Trimming took 5 bases from V and 0 from J; bases not matched to a gene: 2. Recovered Cohort 3 donors showed two negative PCRs, clearance, or symptom resolution. Turning to this clone: Additional DNA sequences in this sample encode the identical CDR3.

Sequencing used immunoSEQ multiplex PCR; TCRdb keeps in-frame clones, though not all of them. The sample comprises 130,000 to 150,000 clones, roughly four fifths of which are singletons, and approximately 10% rests with the top ten. The chain joins TRBV7-2 to TRBJ2-3; 7 nucleotides align to TRBD2. The receptor comes from a man between 50 and 59 years old who had recovered from COVID-19. The sample consisted of PBMCs or T cells enriched from blood (not recorded which). CDR3: CASSLSGSTDTQYF. CDR3 nucleotide sequence: TGTGCCAGCAGCCTTAGCGGGAGCACAGATACGCAGTATTTT.